This passage covers 22 T cell receptor beta chains from one sample sequenced in a study of blood T cells in healthy people across ages. It was with a sample-barcoded 5' primer and a J-beta primer mix that a second PCR of roughly 7 to 11 cycles was run. TCRdb passed the 5' RACE reads through MiXCR, listing each CDR3 protein once. Counted here are some 700,000 distinct CDR3 sequences, around a fifth occurring once; the ten biggest clones make up around a fifth. Sequencing used blood. These receptors all stem from a man in his sixties or seventies in good health.

This clonotype was detected a few times. This sequence joins TRBV30 and TRBJ1-2, with D maybe TRBD1 (5 bases). Germline V gene data show CDR1 as GTSNPN and CDR2 as SVGIG (reference sequence). The CDR3 contains 11 residues. Trimming took 2 bases from V and 8 from J, leaving 9 bases between them. The chain's CDR3 is CAWSRGAGYTF. The DNA for the CDR3 is TGTGCCTGGAGTAGAGGGGCCGGCTACACCTTC.

In regard to this clonotype: A junction boundary mismatches the germline segment, possibly from a read error. The rearrangement joins TRBV4-1 to TRBJ2-1; 9 bases line up with TRBD1. Germline CDR1 is MGHRA and CDR2 is YSYEKL. The CDR3 spans 16 residues. The CDR3: CAGSQGQGLKTNEQFF. The CDR3 DNA reads as TGCGCCGGCAGCCAAGGACAGGGGCTCAAGACTAATGAGCAGTTCTTC.

This clonotype was found a few times. The rearrangement uses TRBV6-1 and TRBJ1-4; the D is unclear. This CDR3 region has 15 residues. In germline, CDR1 is MNHNS, CDR2 SASEGT. The V end was cut by 3 bases, the J end by 2 bases, with 10 bases between. Here the CDR3 reads CASSDYGRTNEKLFF. The CDR3 nucleotides read TGTGCCAGCAGTGATTACGGCCGGACTAATGAAAAACTGTTTTTT.

This clonotype appeared a few times. Here the CDR3 DNA reads TGTGCCATCAGTGAAAGGACAGGGGGCGACACCGGGGAGCTGTTTTTT. It yields the protein CAISERTGGDTGELFF. The chain employs TRBV10-3 and TRBJ2-2; 11 nucleotides match TRBD1. From germline, CDR1 is ENHRY and CDR2 SYGVKD. This CDR3 has 16 amino acids. V lost 3 bases, J lost 3 bases, and 3 bases stayed unmatched.

This sequence joins TRBV20-1 and TRBJ2-3; TRBD1 or TRBD2 may be the D gene (6 bases each). Germline CDR1 and CDR2: DFQATT and SNEGSKA (reference sequence). The CDR3 runs to 16 residues. V gave up 3 bases and J gave up 4 bases, with 20 bases separating them. The CDR3 region has the DNA TGCAGTGCTAGCCAGGGGCGCTTGTTAGCGGCAGATACGCAGTATTTT. Its translation: CSASQGRLLAADTQYF.

V and J are TRBV6-6 and TRBJ2-5; D gene ambiguous. Germline CDR1 and CDR2: MNHNY and SVGAGI (reference sequence). This CDR3 is 15 amino acids long. V was pared by 6 bases and J by 5 bases, with 19 bases between. CDR3 nucleotides: TGTGCCAGCAGAGACGCGGTACTATCATCCGAGACCCAGTACTTC. Translation: CASRDAVLSSETQYF.

The V and J genes are TRBV27 and TRBJ2-7, with D possibly being TRBD2 (6 bases). The last part of the DNA fits TRBJ2-5 better; the J call may be wrong. Germline CDR1 reads MNHEY; CDR2 reads SMNVEV (reference sequence). The CDR3 spans 15 residues. CDR3 sequence reads: CASSLGGRIQETQYF. For the CDR3, the DNA is TGTGCCAGCAGTTTAGGGGGGAGGATACAAGAGACCCAGTACTTC.

This clonotype was detected many times. This chain connects TRBV4-1 to TRBJ2-1; perhaps TRBD2 as D (6 bases). The V gene's germline CDR1 is MGHRA and CDR2 YSYEKL. CDR3 size: 17 residues. V lost 0 bases and J 9 bases, leaving 21 bases between the germline ends. This CDR3 reads CASSQDQGGTLRFEQFF. CDR3 DNA sequence: TGCGCCAGCAGCCAAGATCAAGGCGGGACTCTTCGGTTTGAGCAGTTCTTC.

The chain carries TRBV7-3 and TRBJ2-5; 7 bases line up with TRBD2. V dropped 3 bases and J dropped 9; count of bases not matched to a gene: 10. The CDR3 contains 14 residues. Germline V gene lookup returns CDR1 SGHTA and CDR2 FQGTGA. The CDR3: CASSFQGGREPQYF. In nucleotides, the CDR3 is TGTGCCAGCAGCTTCCAGGGAGGGAGGGAGCCCCAGTACTTC. Using reference TRBV7-3 and TRBJ2-5 for the parts outside the CDR3, the full variable domain is GAGVSQTPSNKVTEKGKYVELRCDPISGHTALYWYRQSLGQGPEFLIYFQGTGAADDSGLPNDRFFAVRPEGSVSTLKIQRTERGDSAVYLCASSFQGGREPQYFGPGTRLLVL.

The CDR3 is CASSLATGDWTEAFF. CDR3 DNA sequence: TGTGCCAGCAGCTTAGCGACAGGGGATTGGACTGAAGCTTTCTTT. This chain links TRBV7-2 with TRBJ1-1, with 8 positions matching TRBD1. J lost 5 bases, V lost 0 bases, and 5 bases had no gene match. This CDR3 region has 15 residues. Germline CDR1 is SGHTA and CDR2 is FQGNSA. Looking up the rest from reference TRBV7-2 and TRBJ1-1 gives the full variable domain: GAGVSQSPSNKVTEKGKDVELRCDPISGHTALYWYRQSLGQGLEFLIYFQGNSAPDKSGLPSDRFSAERTGGSVSTLTIQRTQQEDSAVYLCASSLATGDWTEAFFGQGTRLTVV.

This clonotype was counted only a few times. The chain carries TRBV6-6 and TRBJ2-5, with 10 bases aligning to TRBD1. This CDR3 has 16 residues. Looked up from germline, CDR1 is MNHNY and CDR2 is SVGAGI (reference sequence). V lost 4 bases, J lost 5 bases, and 10 bases stayed unmatched. The CDR3 DNA is TGTGCCAGCAGTTCCCCCGACAGGGGGCTAGGGGAGACCCAGTACTTC. Its translation: CASSSPDRGLGETQYF.

The chain is built from TRBV20-1 and TRBJ2-1; D possibly corresponds to TRBD2 (5 bases). This CDR3 spans 11 amino acids. Trimming shortened V by 6 bases and J by 4 bases, and 7 bases separated the two germline ends. Per the germline V gene, CDR1 is DFQATT and CDR2 is SNEGSKA (reference sequence). The CDR3, as DNA: TGCAGTGCGGAGCGGTACAATGAGCAGTTCTTC. This sequence encodes CSAERYNEQFF.

The chain combines TRBV6-5 with TRBJ2-3; TRBD2 agrees at 7 bases. In germline, CDR1 is MNHEY, CDR2 SVGAGI. The trim removed 10 bases at V and 6 bases at J, leaving 10 bases unmatched. There are 13 residues in the CDR3. The CDR3 is CATGREVWDTQYF. The CDR3 region has the DNA TGTGCCACCGGACGGGAGGTGTGGGATACGCAGTATTTT.

The V call is TRBV15, the J call TRBJ2-5, with 7 bases aligning to TRBD1. The tail of the sequence fits TRBJ2-7 better, so the J call may be wrong. The CDR3 runs 14 residues. Germline V gene lookup returns CDR1 LNHNV and CDR2 YYDKDF (reference sequence). The CDR3 nucleotides read TGTGCCACCAGGCGAGGGGGCAGCTCCTACGAGCAGTACTTC. It codes for CATRRGGSSYEQYF.

This clonotype was seen only a few times. The chain couples TRBV10-3 to TRBJ2-5; no reliable D call. In germline, CDR1 is ENHRY, CDR2 SYGVKD. V lost 3 bases and J 5 bases, leaving 10 bases between the germline ends. The CDR3 length is 13 residues. As DNA, the CDR3 is TGTGCCATCAGTGACAGGACGACGGAGACCCAGTACTTC. Its protein is CAISDRTTETQYF.

A few counts support this clonotype. This chain links TRBV12-3 or TRBV12-4 with TRBJ2-5; 9 nucleotides agree with TRBD1. Gene TRBJ2-7 matches the end of the DNA better, so the J call may be wrong. This CDR3 has 14 amino acids. CDR3 nucleotide sequence: TGTGCCAGCAGTGGGACAGGGTTTTCCTACGAGCAGTACTTC. Translation: CASSGTGFSYEQYF.

The J gene is TRBJ2-7, the V gene TRBV3-1; 7 nucleotides align to TRBD1. Per the germline V gene, CDR1 is LGHDT and CDR2 is YNNKEL (reference sequence). This CDR3 region has 12 residues. The CDR3 here is CAGSQGQGVKYV. In DNA form, the CDR3 reads TGTGCCGGCAGCCAAGGGCAGGGGGTCAAGTACGTC.

The rearrangement links TRBV7-9 to TRBJ1-1; D may be TRBD1 (5 bases). Trimming pared 5 bases from V and 3 bases from J, leaving 22 bases between. This CDR3 has 17 residues. Germline V gene lookup returns CDR1 SEHNR and CDR2 FQNEAQ (reference sequence). The CDR3 sequence is CASSTTHLGGEDTEAFF. The CDR3 nucleotides read TGTGCCAGCAGCACAACCCACCTTGGAGGGGAGGACACTGAAGCTTTCTTT. Complete variable domain (other parts from reference TRBV7-9 and TRBJ1-1): DTGVSQNPRHKITKRGQNVTFRCDPISEHNRLYWYRQTLGQGPEFLTYFQNEAQLEKSRLLSDRFSAERPKGSFSTLEIQRTEQGDSAMYLCASSTTHLGGEDTEAFFGQGTRLTVV.

In this sample, this clonotype turned up a few times. This rearrangement joins TRBV5-1 to TRBJ2-5, with D perhaps matching TRBD2 (5 bases). The CDR3 spans 17 residues. CDR1 and CDR2 from the germline V gene are SGHRS and YFSETQ. Trimming stripped 0 bases from V and 1 base from J, with 16 bases between. CDR3 sequence: CASSLAMARGSQETQYF. The CDR3 coding sequence is TGCGCCAGCAGCTTGGCCATGGCTAGAGGGTCCCAAGAGACCCAGTACTTC.

The chain uses TRBV15 and TRBJ1-2; D perhaps matches TRBD1 (5 bases). This CDR3 is built from 16 residues. Trimming shortened V by 1 base and J by 3 bases, and 15 bases separated the two germline ends. In germline, CDR1 is LNHNV, CDR2 YYDKDF (reference sequence). The CDR3 DNA follows: TGTGCCACCAGCAGAGGATCGGGGCCTCGCGACTATGGCTACACCTTC. Translation: CATSRGSGPRDYGYTF.

The CDR3 loop reads CATSRDFAQHEKLFF. CDR3 nucleotide sequence: TGTGCCACCAGCAGAGACTTCGCGCAGCATGAAAAACTGTTTTTT. The rearrangement uses TRBV15 and TRBJ1-4; D remains unclear. Germline loops: CDR1 LNHNV, CDR2 YYDKDF (reference sequence). Trimming left V 0 bases short and J 6 bases short, with 11 bases between. The CDR3 runs 15 residues.

Ten or more counts support this clonotype. This sequence joins TRBV6-5 and TRBJ2-1; the D is unclear. The germline gives CDR1 MNHEY, CDR2 SVGAGI. Trimming removed 6 bases at V and 0 bases at J, with 12 bases between. This CDR3 has 15 residues. In DNA form, the CDR3 reads TGTGCCAGCAGCCAGGACCGGAGCTCCTACAATGAGCAGTTCTTC. Its translation is CASSQDRSSYNEQFF.